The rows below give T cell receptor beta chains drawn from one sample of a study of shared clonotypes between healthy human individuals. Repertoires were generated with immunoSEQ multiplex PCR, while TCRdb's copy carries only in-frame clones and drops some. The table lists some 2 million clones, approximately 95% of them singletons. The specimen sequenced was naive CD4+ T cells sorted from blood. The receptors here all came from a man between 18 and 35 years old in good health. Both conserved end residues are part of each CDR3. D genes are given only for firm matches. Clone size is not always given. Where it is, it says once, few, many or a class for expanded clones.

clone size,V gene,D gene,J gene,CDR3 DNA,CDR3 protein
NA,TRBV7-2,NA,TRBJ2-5,TGTGCCAGCAGCTTAAGAGCAGAGCGGGAGACCCAGTACTTC,CASSLRAERETQYF
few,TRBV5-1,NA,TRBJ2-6,TGCGCCAGCAGCTTGGCCCCTGGGGCCAACGTCCTGACTTTC,CASSLAPGANVLTF
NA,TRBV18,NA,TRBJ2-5,TGTGCCAGCTCGCAGGTCCCCGGGACGGGTGAGACCCAGTACTTC,CASSQVPGTGETQYF
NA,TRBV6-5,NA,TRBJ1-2,TGTGCCAGCAGTTACCCCGGGGGCGGAGGCTACACCTTC,CASSYPGGGGYTF
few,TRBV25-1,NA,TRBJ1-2,TGTGCCAGCAGTGACCGGGACAAGGGATTTAACTATGGCTACACCTTC,CASSDRDKGFNYGYTF
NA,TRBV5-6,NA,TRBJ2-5,TGTGCCAGCAGCTTGTTTCAAGAGACCCAGTACTTC,CASSLFQETQYF
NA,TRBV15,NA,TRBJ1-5,TGTGCCACCAGCAACAGCAGGGGTCCAGTGTATAGCAATCAGCCCCAGCATTTT,CATSNSRGPVYSNQPQHF
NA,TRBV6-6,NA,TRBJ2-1,TGTGCCAGCAGGCGATACAATGAGCAGTTCTTC,CASRRYNEQFF
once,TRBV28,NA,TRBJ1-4,TGTGCCAGCAGTTTCCCCGGGGGGGCCGGAAAACTGTTTTTT,CASSFPGGAGKLFF
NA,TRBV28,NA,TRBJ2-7,TGTGCCAGCACCCCCGGCGGATCCTACGAGCAGTACTTC,CASTPGGSYEQYF
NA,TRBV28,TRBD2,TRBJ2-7,TGTGCCAGCAGCAGTAGCGGGGACCACTCCTACGAGCAGTACTTC,CASSSSGDHSYEQYF
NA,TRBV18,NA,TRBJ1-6,TGTGCCAGCTCAACGGGAGAGAATTCACCCCTCCACTTT,CASSTGENSPLHF
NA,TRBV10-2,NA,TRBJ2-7,TGCGCCAGCAGACAGACTAGACGGCGTCCCTACGAGCAGTACTTC,CASRQTRRRPYEQYF